Listed here are 13 T cell receptor beta chains from one sample, sequenced in a study of shared clonotypes between healthy human individuals. Naive CD8 cells lacked CD45RO, underwent positive selection for CCR7 and left out terminally differentiated effector memory CD45RA+ cells. Data came from immunoSEQ multiplex PCR; TCRdb stores just in-frame clones and leaves some out. The data show millions of clones, 90% to 95% seen once. The sample taken for sequencing was naive CD8+ T cells from PBMCs. The receptors here all came from a man between 18 and 35 years old in good health. Some clones in this sample may be carry-over from other donors' samples.

The chain recombines TRBV5-6 with TRBJ1-4, with TRBD1 as a possible D gene (5 bases). The CDR3 contains 15 residues. CDR1 is SGHDT, CDR2 YYEEEE, per germline. Deletions cut 3 bases from V and 3 bases from J, with 12 bases between. The CDR3 nucleotides are TGTGCCAGCAGCTGGTGGAGGGGAGCTAATGAAAAACTGTTTTTT. It translates to CASSWWRGANEKLFF.

The chain couples TRBV7-9 to TRBJ2-1, with 11 bases identical to TRBD2. Trimming removed 1 base from V and 7 bases from J; junction bases left unmatched: 3. The germline V gene encodes CDR1 SEHNR and CDR2 FQNEAQ (reference sequence). CDR3 length: 15 residues. The CDR3 DNA sequence: TGTGCCAGCAGCTTAGGACTAGCGGGGACAAATGAGCAGTTCTTC. Its translation: CASSLGLAGTNEQFF.

The chain is built from TRBV9 and TRBJ2-1, with TRBD2 matching 11 bases. The CDR3 is made up of 16 amino acids. The V gene end was trimmed by 4 bases and the J gene end by 0 bases; junction bases not matched to a gene: 3. Per germline, CDR1 SGDLS and CDR2 YYNGEE. CDR3 nucleotide sequence: TGTGCCAGCAGCCCACTAGCGGGGGCCTCCTACAATGAGCAGTTCTTC. Translated, it gives CASSPLAGASYNEQFF.

The CDR3 here is CASSLQTSTDTQYF. CDR3 coding DNA: TGTGCCAGCAGTTTACAGACTAGTACTGATACGCAGTATTTT. The chain combines TRBV28 with TRBJ2-3, with a tentative D call TRBD2 (6 bases). The CDR3 has 14 residues. CDR1 is MDHEN and CDR2 is SYDVKM in the germline V gene. The ends were cut back, 2 bases at V and 6 bases at J, with 12 bases in the middle.

This clone was observed a single time. This chain joins TRBV2 and TRBJ2-7, with 8 nucleotides matching TRBD2. Per the germline V gene, CDR1 is SNHLY and CDR2 is FYNNEI. The trim removed 8 bases at V and 0 bases at J, leaving 6 bases unmatched. CDR3 length: 14 residues. The CDR3 is CASASGYSSYEQYF. The CDR3 DNA is TGTGCCAGCGCTAGCGGGTATAGCTCCTACGAGCAGTACTTC.

As for this clone: One end of the junction varies from germline; a read error may be responsible. This sequence joins TRBV7-8 and TRBJ1-1; D remains ambiguous. Germline V CDR1 and CDR2: SGHVS, FQNEAQ. The CDR3 runs to 14 residues. The CDR3 region has the DNA TGTGCCAGCAGCTTAGGCCGATCGACGGGGTGGTGGGTCTTT. Its translation: CASSLGRSTGWWVF.

This rearrangement joins TRBV10-3 to TRBJ2-3, with D possibly being TRBD1 (6 bases). CDR1 and CDR2 from the germline V gene are ENHRY and SYGVKD. V gave up 6 bases and J gave up 0 bases, with 13 bases separating them. This CDR3 contains 15 residues. CDR3 bases: TGTGCCATCAGAACCCGGGACACTAGCACAGATACGCAGTATTTT. Amino acid sequence: CAIRTRDTSTDTQYF.

This chain links TRBV6-5 with TRBJ1-1; D is uncertain. The germline V and J ends were trimmed by 3 bases and 4 bases, with 15 bases remaining between them. This CDR3 is built from 15 residues. Germline V CDR1 and CDR2: MNHEY, SVGAGI. CDR3 nucleotide sequence: TGTGCCAGCAGTTATAGGGCGGAGTTGGTCACTGAAGCTTTCTTT. It encodes CASSYRAELVTEAFF.

V usage is TRBV28 and J usage is TRBJ1-5; D not certain. The CDR3 has 16 residues. V was clipped by 1 base and J by 1 base, with 11 bases between them. Germline CDR1 MDHEN, CDR2 SYDVKM. This CDR3 reads CASSLYDPGSNQPQHF. The DNA of the CDR3 is TGTGCCAGCAGTTTATATGATCCGGGGAGCAATCAGCCCCAGCATTTT.

The chain combines TRBV14 with TRBJ2-7, with 7 bases matching TRBD2. The CDR3 has 15 amino acids. Germline CDR1 SGHDN, CDR2 FVKESK. The J segment lost 8 bases and the V segment lost 1 base, leaving 11 bases of the junction unmatched. The CDR3 loop is CASSQVSSGFWQQYF. Written as DNA, the CDR3 is TGTGCCAGCAGCCAAGTTAGTAGCGGGTTCTGGCAGCAGTACTTC.

This chain uses TRBV7-2 with TRBJ1-2, with D perhaps matching TRBD1 (5 bases). Germline V CDR1 and CDR2: SGHTA, FQGNSA. Trimming left V 5 bases short and J 1 base short, with 14 bases between. This CDR3 has 15 amino acids. This CDR3 is CASSPTPQGNYGYTF. Written as DNA, the CDR3 is TGTGCCAGCAGCCCAACACCGCAGGGTAACTATGGCTACACCTTC.

In the case of this clone: In the same sample, other DNA sequences code for this CDR3. V gene TRBV11-2 combines with J gene TRBJ2-5; D ambiguous. Trimming left V 0 bases short and J 5 bases short, with 10 bases between. CDR3 length: 14 amino acids. Germline V gene data show CDR1 as SGHAT and CDR2 as FQNNGV. In DNA form, the CDR3 reads TGTGCCAGCAGCTTAGAGGGCGCGGAGGAGACCCAGTACTTC. Translating gives CASSLEGAEETQYF.

This clone appeared a single time. V and J are TRBV11-2 and TRBJ1-1, with D tentatively TRBD1 (6 bases). The CDR3 extends over 14 amino acids. Trimming took off 5 bases at V and 4 bases at J, with 14 bases between the two ends. The V gene's germline CDR1 is SGHAT and CDR2 FQNNGV. The CDR3 here is CASSDRTPGTEAFF. In DNA, the CDR3 is TGTGCCAGCAGCGACAGGACCCCGGGCACTGAAGCTTTCTTT. The variable domain in full, completed from reference TRBV11-2 and TRBJ1-1, reads EAGVAQSPRYKIIEKRQSVAFWCNPISGHATLYWYQQILGQGPKLLIQFQNNGVVDDSQLPKDRFSAERLKGVDSTLKIQPAKLEDSAVYLCASSDRTPGTEAFFGQGTRLTVV.